One sample yielded the 21 T cell receptor beta chains listed below, sequenced in a study of blood T cell repertoires in COVID-19. The assay was immunoSEQ multiplex PCR, and TCRdb's table has in-frame clones only and misses some. The sample has approximately 260,000 clones, 85% to 90% seen once. The sample was peripheral blood. The origin of the receptors is a middle-aged woman with acute or convalescent COVID-19.

This chain uses TRBV27 with TRBJ2-2; 7 bases fit TRBD1. The CDR3 extends over 14 amino acids. Germline V gene lookup returns CDR1 MNHEY and CDR2 SMNVEV (reference sequence). With 8 bases clipped from V and 4 bases from J, the junction kept 7 bases outside the gene matches. The CDR3 nucleotides are TGTGCCAGCCTCAAGACAGGGTCCACCGGGGAGCTGTTTTTT. It is translated as CASLKTGSTGELFF.

The J gene is TRBJ2-3, the V gene TRBV11-3, with 13 bases that match TRBD2. V lost 5 bases, J lost 10 bases, and 15 bases stayed unmatched. The CDR3 spans 17 residues. CDR1 is SGHNT and CDR2 is YENEEA in the germline V gene. The CDR3 sequence: CASSPGLAGAYLEAQYF. As DNA, the CDR3 is TGTGCCAGCAGCCCTGGACTAGCGGGGGCATACCTGGAGGCGCAGTATTTT.

The J gene is TRBJ1-2, the V gene TRBV3-1 (or the pseudogene TRBV3-2), with 8 bases fitting TRBD1. CDR1 LGHDT and CDR2 YNNKEL come from the germline V gene (reference sequence). CDR3 size: 16 residues. Germline trimming cut 2 bases from V and 2 bases from J; bases unmatched to any gene: 7. This CDR3 reads CASSQYRQGRNYGYTF. The DNA for the CDR3 is TGTGCCAGCAGCCAATATCGACAGGGGCGAAACTATGGCTACACCTTC.

This rearrangement joins TRBV24-1 to TRBJ2-1; 11 bases match TRBD1. V gave up 8 bases and J gave up 0 bases; unmatched junction bases: 5. CDR3 length equals 16 residues. In germline, CDR1 is KGHDR, CDR2 SFDVKD. The CDR3 loop is CATNGDRGDSYNEQFF. The CDR3 nucleotides read TGTGCCACCAATGGGGACAGGGGGGACTCCTACAATGAGCAGTTCTTC.

The genes are TRBV18 and TRBJ1-1, with 9 bases aligning to TRBD1. The CDR3 extends over 15 amino acids. V lost 3 bases, J lost 3 bases, and 5 bases stayed unmatched. CDR1 is KGHSH, CDR2 LQKENI, per germline. The CDR3 here is CASSPDRGMDTEAFF. The DNA for the CDR3 is TGTGCCAGCTCACCTGACAGGGGGATGGACACTGAAGCTTTCTTT.

Written as DNA, the CDR3 is TGTGCCAGCAGCGGGGGGGGCGCGGAGACCCAGTACTTC. The encoded protein is CASSGGGAETQYF. The J gene is TRBJ2-5, the V gene TRBV5-6, with D perhaps matching TRBD2 (7 bases). V was trimmed by 4 bases and J by 5 bases, leaving 12 bases between them. The CDR3 length is 13 residues. CDR1 SGHDT and CDR2 YYEEEE come from the germline V gene. Based on the CDR3 plus reference TRBV5-6 and TRBJ2-5, the full variable domain is DAGVTQSPTHLIKTRGQQVTLRCSPKSGHDTVSWYQQALGQGPQFIFQYYEEEERQRGNFPDRFSGHQFPNYSSELNVNALLLGDSALYLCASSGGGAETQYFGPGTRLLVL.

This rearrangement joins TRBV27 to TRBJ2-1; 13 bases line up with TRBD2. CDR1 and CDR2 from the germline V gene are MNHEY and SMNVEV (reference sequence). The CDR3 loop spans 16 amino acids. Losses at the gene ends were 1 base for V and 7 bases for J; bases not matched to a gene: 4. CDR3 sequence (DNA): TGTGCCAGCAGTTTATTAACTAGCGGGGGGGCTAATGAGCAGTTCTTC. It specifies CASSLLTSGGANEQFF.

The gene calls are TRBV4-2 and TRBJ1-1; 7 bases match TRBD1. Germline CDR1 LGHNA, CDR2 YNFKEQ. J lost 4 bases, V lost 5 bases, and 10 bases had no gene match. The CDR3 is 15 amino acids. The CDR3 nucleotides are TGTGCCAGCAGCTCCACACCACAGGGGAGCACTGAAGCTTTCTTT. Translated, it gives CASSSTPQGSTEAFF.

V is TRBV5-1 and J is TRBJ1-1, with 7 nucleotides matching TRBD1. CDR1 is SGHRS and CDR2 is YFSETQ in the germline V gene. After removal of 3 bases from V and 5 bases from J, the junction contained 19 bases not matched to a gene. CDR3 length: 18 residues. The CDR3 spells CASSSFTGVGATGTEAFF. CDR3 bases: TGCGCCAGCAGCTCCTTCACAGGGGTAGGGGCCACGGGGACTGAAGCTTTCTTT.

The chain links TRBV11-3 to TRBJ2-3; no clear D gene. This CDR3 is built from 17 residues. Germline CDR1 reads SGHNT; CDR2 reads YENEEA. Trimming pared 3 bases from V and 4 bases from J, leaving 20 bases between. CDR3 amino acids: CASSFRTQAPTSDTQYF. CDR3 sequence (DNA): TGTGCCAGCAGCTTTAGAACCCAGGCCCCTACCTCAGATACGCAGTATTTT.

The rearrangement uses TRBV28 and TRBJ1-1, with 7 bases that match TRBD1. This CDR3 is built from 14 residues. Trimming took 6 bases from V and 1 from J; bases not matched to a gene: 5. Germline assignment: CDR1 MDHEN and CDR2 SYDVKM. As DNA, the CDR3 is TGTGCCAGCAGCAGGGACAGACCGAACACTGAAGCTTTCTTT. This codes for CASSRDRPNTEAFF.

The chain uses TRBV11-2 and TRBJ2-1; tentative D call: TRBD1 (6 bases). The CDR3 totals 15 residues. V dropped 5 bases and J dropped 4 bases, with 15 bases sitting between them. CDR1 is SGHAT, CDR2 FQNNGV, per germline. The CDR3 bases are TGTGCCAGCAGCCGCGACAGGTATAGGTACAATGAGCAGTTCTTC. Protein product: CASSRDRYRYNEQFF.

The V gene is TRBV20-1, the J gene TRBJ1-2; 7 bases line up with TRBD1. The V gene's germline CDR1 is DFQATT and CDR2 SNEGSKA (reference sequence). Unmatched junction bases numbered 3, after V lost 3 bases and J lost 8 bases. CDR3 length equals 11 residues. The CDR3 reads CSASWDSGYTF. CDR3 DNA sequence: TGCAGTGCTAGCTGGGACAGCGGCTACACCTTC.

This chain joins TRBV12-3 or TRBV12-4 and TRBJ1-3, with D possibly matching TRBD1 (5 bases). The CDR3 runs to 13 residues. Deletions cut 8 bases from V and 0 bases from J, with 8 bases between. This CDR3 reads CASYRPSGNTIYF. The CDR3 DNA reads TGTGCCAGCTACAGGCCCTCTGGAAACACCATATATTTT.

Of note for this clone: Different DNA sequences within this sample yield the same CDR3. V gene TRBV18 combines with J gene TRBJ1-1, with 7 bases that match TRBD1. This CDR3 has 15 residues. CDR1 KGHSH and CDR2 LQKENI come from the germline V gene. Germline trimming cut 3 bases from V and 2 bases from J; bases unmatched to any gene: 6. The CDR3 DNA is TGTGCCAGCTCACCTCCGGGACAGCTCAACACTGAAGCTTTCTTT. Translated, it gives CASSPPGQLNTEAFF.

This chain links TRBV9 with TRBJ2-3; 9 nucleotides line up with TRBD1. The V gene end was trimmed by 3 bases and the J gene end by 3 bases; junction bases not matched to a gene: 11. Germline assignment: CDR1 SGDLS and CDR2 YYNGEE. This CDR3 has 17 residues. The CDR3 DNA reads as TGTGCCAGCAGCGGACGTACACAGGGGGCTCGGACAGATACGCAGTATTTT. Its protein is CASSGRTQGARTDTQYF.

CDR3 sequence reads: CASSGGLHLGTEAFF. The CDR3 DNA reads TGTGCCAGTAGTGGGGGACTCCACCTAGGCACTGAAGCTTTCTTT. V usage is TRBV19 and J usage is TRBJ1-1; possible D gene TRBD1, 5 bases. The germline V and J ends were trimmed by 5 bases and 4 bases, with 17 bases remaining between them. The CDR3 is made up of 15 amino acids. Germline assignment: CDR1 LNHDA and CDR2 SQIVND (reference sequence).

The chain couples TRBV19 to TRBJ1-5, with a tentative D call TRBD1 (5 bases). The CDR3 spans 17 residues. Trimming shortened V by 3 bases and J by 0 bases, and 15 bases separated the two germline ends. The germline CDR1 and CDR2 sequences are LNHDA and SQIVND (reference sequence). CDR3 amino acids: CASSIGQFIHSNQPQHF. CDR3 in DNA: TGTGCCAGTAGTATCGGACAATTCATACATAGCAATCAGCCCCAGCATTTT.

The chain is built from TRBV20-1 and TRBJ1-6; the D gene is possibly TRBD1 (6 bases). The CDR3 is made up of 15 amino acids. V was clipped by 3 bases and J by 3 bases, with 12 bases between them. The germline V gene encodes CDR1 DFQATT and CDR2 SNEGSKA (reference sequence). CDR3 sequence: CSASPRGHYNSPLHF. CDR3 nucleotide sequence: TGCAGTGCTAGTCCCAGGGGTCACTATAATTCACCCCTCCACTTT.

The chain joins TRBV19 to TRBJ2-1; the match to TRBD1 covers 12 bases. Germline trimming cut 7 bases from V and 7 bases from J; bases unmatched to any gene: 5. The germline V gene has CDR1 LNHDA and CDR2 SQIVND (reference sequence). The CDR3 loop spans 14 amino acids. CDR3 in amino acids: CASNPGQGANEQFF. CDR3 in DNA: TGTGCCAGTAACCCGGGACAGGGGGCGAATGAGCAGTTCTTC. Combining the CDR3 with reference TRBV19 and TRBJ2-1 gives the whole variable domain DGGITQSPKYLFRKEGQNVTLSCEQNLNHDAMYWYRQDPGQGLRLIYYSQIVNDFQKGDIAEGYSVSREKKESFPLTVTSAQKNPTAFYLCASNPGQGANEQFFGPGTRLTVL.

V and J are TRBV6-6 and TRBJ1-1; TRBD1 agrees at 8 bases. The V and J ends lost 3 bases and 4 bases, in that order; junction bases with no gene match: 7. The CDR3 length is 15 residues. Per germline, CDR1 MNHNY and CDR2 SVGAGI (reference sequence). The CDR3 reads CASSYAGGAGTEAFF. The CDR3 bases are TGTGCCAGCAGTTATGCAGGGGGCGCGGGCACTGAAGCTTTCTTT.